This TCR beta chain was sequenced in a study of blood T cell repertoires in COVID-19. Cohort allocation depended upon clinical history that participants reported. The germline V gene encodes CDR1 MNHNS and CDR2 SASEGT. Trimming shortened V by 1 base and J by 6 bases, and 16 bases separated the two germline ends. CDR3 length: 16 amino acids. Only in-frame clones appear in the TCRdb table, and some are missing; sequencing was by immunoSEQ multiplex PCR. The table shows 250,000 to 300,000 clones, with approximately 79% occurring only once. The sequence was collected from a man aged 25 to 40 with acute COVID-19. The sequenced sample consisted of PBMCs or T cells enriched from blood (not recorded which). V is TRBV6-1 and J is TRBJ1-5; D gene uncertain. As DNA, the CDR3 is TGTGCCAGCAGTGAAGGAGGGCGGATAGGTTCTCAGCCCCAGCATTTT. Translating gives CASSEGGRIGSQPQHF.